The subject of this entry is one TCR beta chain. The CDR3 covers 12 residues. CDR1 is SEHNR, CDR2 FQNEAQ, per germline (reference sequence). V lost 4 bases and J lost 6, with 10 bases in between. These data belong to a study of technical replicates of blood from a few donors. Repertoires were generated with immunoSEQ multiplex PCR, while TCRdb's copy carries only in-frame clones and drops some. Of about 75,000 clones listed, roughly 92% are singletons. The rearrangement uses TRBV7-9 and TRBJ2-7, with D unresolved. The TCR originated in a human donor in good health. Some clones in this sample may be carry-over from other donors' samples. The sequencing sample was made of PBMCs. CDR3 loop: CASSSVRSEQYF. Here the CDR3 DNA reads TGTGCCAGCAGCTCCGTACGTAGCGAGCAGTACTTC.